This T cell receptor beta chain was found in a study of blood T cell repertoires in COVID-19 (TCRdb year 2020). General notes on the study: The collaborator samples originated in the United States, Italy and Spain and spanned the acute and convalescent phases of COVID-19. The repertoires were released in a freely available public database intended as a resource for research on the immune response to SARS-CoV-2. The dataset comprised deeply sampled blood TCRbeta repertoires from subjects exposed to, actively infected with, or recovered from COVID-19. The sample metadata nearly always contained a de-identified subject ID, COVID-19 status, age in years and sex. The samples were drawn from two sources: the first 160 participants of the ongoing ImmuneRACE study, and approximately 1,300 subjects contributed by 6 global collaborators. Where available, HLA class I and class II types were taken from metadata supplied by the sample provider and were not determined by assay-based typing. The prospective study material was composed of cDNA or gDNA derived from T cells, B-cell-depleted T cells, or PBMCs.

The CDR3 goes from the cysteine to the phenylalanine over 15 residues. Solely the CDR3 DNA is kept, with 45 bases framed from the first base. Taken from the germline V gene (reference sequence), the CDR1 and CDR2 loops are SEHNR and FQNEAQ. V lost 5 bases and J lost 0 bases; the stretch between them is 13 bases long. Turning to this clone: Its antigen remains undetermined. The input lacks base qualities; no much larger clone sits a single base away.

TCRbeta CDR3 regions were amplified from genomic DNA using the immunoSEQ Assay, a bias-controlled multiplex PCR. As for the authors' bioinformatics: The number of nucleated cells in each sample was estimated from the amplification of reference gene primers within the assay. To quantify the absolute abundance of each unique TCRbeta CDR3 rearrangement, sequence reads were collapsed and filtered. For each sample, productive Simpson clonality was calculated as the square root of Simpson's diversity index over productive rearrangements. TCRdb's version of the immuneACCESS table is confined to in-frame rearrangements and falls short of the full clone set. An unresolved V gene accounts for under half of the shortfall where checked; the remainder is of unknown origin. V and J calls and clone size are those listed in that table; D and trimming were worked out from the DNA. The sample has approximately 300,000 clones on record, approximately 90% of them singletons. The ten most abundant clones make up approximately 7.5% of the sample.

Paper-wide results and their limitations: The amount of clinical and demographic metadata varied by source and participant and was provided uncurated.

In Seattle, one collaborating source enrolled patients while the infection was active and tracked those patients longitudinally over the course of disease. The collaborating institutions used their own protocols to collect whole blood in K2EDTA tubes. Collaborator samples were shipped for TCRbeta analysis as frozen whole blood, isolated PBMCs, or DNA extracted from either sample type. The sequence was obtained from a woman aged 30 to 39 with COVID-19, enrolled during active disease. The chain uses TRBV7-9 and TRBJ1-2; the D gene cannot be named for sure. The specimen was peripheral blood. At the DNA level, the sequence is TGTGCCAGCAGCGAACTACGGGTGACTAACTATGGCTACACCTTC. It specifies CASSELRVTNYGYTF.